This is a list of T cell receptor beta chains from one sample in a study of T cells in Graves' hyperthyroidism and ophthalmopathy. Via MiXCR, TCRdb re-called the multiplex PCR reads, giving one row per CDR3 protein. The sample holds about 380,000 distinct CDR3 sequences, roughly 14% seen once. Material for sequencing was blood. Receptor source: a man aged 25 to 40 with Graves' hyperthyroidism that later progressed to Graves' ophthalmopathy. CDR3s include the opening cysteine and the closing phenylalanine or tryptophan. D genes are given only for firm matches. Not all rows give a size; the values are once, few, many and, for expanded clones, a class.

TGTGCCAGCTCACCACCGAGCGGGGAGCAATTCTTC	CASSPPSGEQFF	TRBV18	-	TRBJ2-1	TRBD2
TGTGCCAGCAGTTACTACGACATGGGGGTACTGTTTTTT	CASSYYDMGVLFF	TRBV6-2/TRBV6-3	-	TRBJ1-4	-
TGCGCCAGCACCTTTCCGGGGGGGCACGAGCAGTACTTC	CASTFPGGHEQYF	TRBV5-1	many	TRBJ2-7	TRBD2
TGTGCCACCAGCAGGAAGGGACTAGCGGGGGGGAATGAGCAGTTCTTC	CATSRKGLAGGNEQFF	TRBV15	-	TRBJ2-1	TRBD2
TGTGCCAGCAGTCCGGGACACCAGTCCGGAAACACCATATATTTT	CASSPGHQSGNTIYF	TRBV7-9	few	TRBJ1-3	-
TGTGCCAGCAGTTACTCGCGACAGGTAAATCAGCCCCAGCATTTT	CASSYSRQVNQPQHF	TRBV6-5	-	TRBJ1-5	-
TGTGCCTGGAGTAGGGGGGTGACCGGGGAGCTGTTTTTT	CAWSRGVTGELFF	TRBV30	many	TRBJ2-2	-
TGTGCCAGCAGCTTAGATTCTGTGGACACTGAAGCTTTCTTT	CASSLDSVDTEAFF	TRBV13	few	TRBJ1-1	-
TGTGCCAGCAGCGACGGGACAAAATACAATGAGCAGTTCTTC	CASSDGTKYNEQFF	TRBV12-3/TRBV12-4	few	TRBJ2-1	-
TGTGCCAGCAGTTACTCGCCAACAGGACAATCCTACGAGCAGTACTTC	CASSYSPTGQSYEQYF	TRBV6-5	many	TRBJ2-7	-
TGTGCCATCAGTGGAGGGTCGTCTAATGAAAAACTGTTTTTT	CAISGGSSNEKLFF	TRBV10-3	many	TRBJ1-4	-
TGCAGTGCTACGAGTAGCGGGGCGAACACCGGGGAGCTGTTTTTT	CSATSSGANTGELFF	TRBV20-1	few	TRBJ2-2	TRBD2
TGTGCCAGCAGTAACGAACCGGGCCCCAAGGAGGGCTACACCTTC	CASSNEPGPKEGYTF	TRBV6-4	-	TRBJ1-2	-
TGTGCCTGGGAGGGACCTAGCGGGGGTTATGAGCAGTTCTTC	CAWEGPSGGYEQFF	TRBV30	many	TRBJ2-1	TRBD2
TGTGCCAGCTCACCAGAGACAGATAGCTATGGCTACACCTTC	CASSPETDSYGYTF	TRBV18	-	TRBJ1-2	-
TGTGCCAGCAGCTTAGATAGTGGGACTAGCGAAAACAATGAGCAGTTCTTC	CASSLDSGTSENNEQFF	TRBV7-9	many	TRBJ2-1	TRBD2
TGTGCCAGCAGGCTCCGTGAAATAGGTGGCTACACCTTC	CASRLREIGGYTF	TRBV6-1	many	TRBJ1-2	-
TGCGCCAGCAGCCTCCGGACGGAATCCTACGAGCAGTACTTC	CASSLRTESYEQYF	TRBV5-1	many	TRBJ2-7	-
TGTGCCAGCATCGAAACAGGGGTCCCTAGCAATCAGCCCCAGCATTTT	CASIETGVPSNQPQHF	TRBV6-1	few	TRBJ1-5	TRBD1
TGTGCCAGCAGTCGAACGACCTTCAGGGGGAATAGTGGCTACACCTTC	CASSRTTFRGNSGYTF	TRBV27	many	TRBJ1-2	TRBD1
TGTGCCACCAGCGAGGGGGACAGCCGAATCTATGGCTACACCTTC	CATSEGDSRIYGYTF	TRBV15	many	TRBJ1-2	TRBD1
TGTGCCAGCAGCCCTCGACAGGGAGCTGAAGCTTTCTTT	CASSPRQGAEAFF	TRBV7-9	few	TRBJ1-1	TRBD1
TGCGCCAGCAGTCGGGACAGGGTTTCCTACGAGCAGTACTTC	CASSRDRVSYEQYF	TRBV5-1	many	TRBJ2-7	TRBD1
TGTGCCAGCAGCCGTGGACAGGAGGATAACTATGGCTACACCTTC	CASSRGQEDNYGYTF	TRBV11-1	many	TRBJ1-2	TRBD1
TGCAGCGTTAAGACGGGTGCCGCTGAAGCTTTCTTT	CSVKTGAAEAFF	TRBV29-1	few	TRBJ1-1	-
TGTGCCAGCACTAGCGGGGGAGGGTCCGAGCAGTACTTC	CASTSGGGSEQYF	TRBV6-2/TRBV6-3	-	TRBJ2-7	TRBD2
TGTGCCAGCAGCCAAAAGACAGGGCTGGTGGATTCACCCCTCCACTTT	CASSQKTGLVDSPLHF	TRBV7-6	-	TRBJ1-6	TRBD1
TGCGCCAGCAGTGAAGGTTCAGGCTACAATGAGCAGTTCTTC	CASSEGSGYNEQFF	TRBV10-1	-	TRBJ2-1	-
TGTGCCAGCAGCCAAGCCCCCGGGGAGCTGTTTTTT	CASSQAPGELFF	TRBV14	few	TRBJ2-2	-
TGTGCCAGCCACCCGGGACTTACCACAGATACGCAGTATTTT	CASHPGLTTDTQYF	TRBV18	few	TRBJ2-3	-
TGTGCCAGCAGTTTACATTGGGCTGAAGCTTTCTTT	CASSLHWAEAFF	TRBV12-3/TRBV12-4	many	TRBJ1-1	-
TGTGCCAGCAGTTTTAGCGGGGGGATGGGGGGGACCCAGTACTTC	CASSFSGGMGGTQYF	TRBV12-3/TRBV12-4	-	TRBJ2-5	TRBD2
TGTGCCACCAGTGATGCTGGCCGCACAGATACGCAGTATTTT	CATSDAGRTDTQYF	TRBV24-1	few	TRBJ2-3	-
TGTGCCAGCTCACCACCCGTCAGTTCATACTCCTACGAGCAGTACTTC	CASSPPVSSYSYEQYF	TRBV18	few	TRBJ2-7	-
TGTGCCAGCAGCCACGACAGGGGTCTGAGCGGCTACACCTTC	CASSHDRGLSGYTF	TRBV7-9	many	TRBJ1-2	TRBD1
TGTGCCAGCAGCTTAGAAAACACTGCCTACGAGCAGTACTTC	CASSLENTAYEQYF	TRBV11-2	many	TRBJ2-7	-
TGTGCCAGTAGTTCCCGGACAGGGGCCTTCAATCAGCCCCAGCATTTT	CASSSRTGAFNQPQHF	TRBV19	-	TRBJ1-5	TRBD1
TGTGCCAGCAGAACTACAGGCACAGATACGCAGTATTTT	CASRTTGTDTQYF	TRBV6-2/TRBV6-3	-	TRBJ2-3	-
TGTGCCAGCTCACCATCGCCGGGACAGGGGGAGGTGGCTTTCTTT	CASSPSPGQGEVAFF	TRBV18	many	TRBJ1-1	TRBD1
TGTGCCAGCAGCTTTGCGGCTCCTGATTACAATGAGCAGTTCTTC	CASSFAAPDYNEQFF	TRBV7-9	many	TRBJ2-1	-
TGTGCCAGCAGCCCAGGGACAGAGGGCCCAACTAATGAAAAACTGTTTTTT	CASSPGTEGPTNEKLFF	TRBV7-9	few	TRBJ1-4	TRBD1
TGCGCCAGCAGCCCCGGAGAGACTAGCTATGAGCAGTTCTTC	CASSPGETSYEQFF	TRBV4-1	few	TRBJ2-1	TRBD2
TGTGCCAGCTCACCGGCGGGGGAAGGAGATACGCAGTATTTT	CASSPAGEGDTQYF	TRBV18	many	TRBJ2-3	TRBD2